This TCR beta chain was obtained from a study of shared clonotypes between healthy human individuals. Study-wide results and caveats: Sorted-subset sequencing, rarefaction showed, was incomplete despite large depth.

The donor cohort consisted entirely of Caucasian adults residing in Nashville, Tennessee. Each PCR replicate from the sorted subsets contained about 200 ng DNA, which is 30,000 or so T cell genomes. Data came from immunoSEQ multiplex PCR; TCRdb stores just in-frame clones and leaves some out. The data hold 2 million to 2.5 million clones, with over 85% observed a single time. In regard to this clone: Its cognate antigen is unknown.

The TCR was taken from a man between 18 and 29 years old in good health. Some clones in this sample may be carry-over from other donors' samples. Source material: naive CD4+ T cells from PBMCs. As for subset: CD45RA+ positively selected.

CDR3 region: CASKPLSGPLDTEAFF. The CDR3, as DNA: TGCGCCAGCAAGCCGCTCTCGGGACCCCTGGACACTGAAGCTTTCTTT. The J gene is TRBJ1-1, the V gene TRBV5-1; D possibly corresponds to TRBD1 (5 bases). The germline V gene has CDR1 SGHRS and CDR2 YFSETQ. The CDR3 consists of 16 residues. V gave up 6 bases and J gave up 3 bases, with 21 bases separating them.